This T cell receptor (beta chain) derives from a study of T cells in Graves' hyperthyroidism and ophthalmopathy. Study-level findings and limits: Using 13 V-J features, a model discriminated ophthalmopathy from stable hyperthyroidism. Blood also held most thyroid clonotypes expanded beyond 0.001.

The sample holds many counts of this clonotype. Its antigen is unidentified. TCR beta CDR3 regions were amplified from RNA. An initial round of RT-PCR targeting the TCR CDR3 relied on the HTBI primer set. TCRdb independently ran MiXCR on the multiplex PCR reads; one entry per CDR3 protein. The repertoire consists of roughly 570,000 distinct CDR3 sequences, with about half occurring once and the leading ten covering under 20%. The germline CDR1 and CDR2 sequences are SNHLY and FYNNEI. The V segment lost 4 bases and the J segment 10 bases; nucleotides outside the gene matches: 7. The CDR3 has 15 amino acids. Diagnoses were made from clinical symptoms, serum measures (thyroxine and TRAb), thyroid ultrasound and orbital computed tomography.

The chain has TRBV2 and TRBJ1-6, with TRBD1 matching 10 bases. Sample: peripheral blood or thyroid tissue (not recorded which). The sequence was obtained from an adult woman with Graves' disease, either hyperthyroidism or ophthalmopathy (not recorded which). CDR3 loop: CASSGVTGGGSPLHF. DNA for the CDR3: TGTGCCAGCAGTGGAGTGACAGGGGGCGGCTCACCCCTCCACTTT.